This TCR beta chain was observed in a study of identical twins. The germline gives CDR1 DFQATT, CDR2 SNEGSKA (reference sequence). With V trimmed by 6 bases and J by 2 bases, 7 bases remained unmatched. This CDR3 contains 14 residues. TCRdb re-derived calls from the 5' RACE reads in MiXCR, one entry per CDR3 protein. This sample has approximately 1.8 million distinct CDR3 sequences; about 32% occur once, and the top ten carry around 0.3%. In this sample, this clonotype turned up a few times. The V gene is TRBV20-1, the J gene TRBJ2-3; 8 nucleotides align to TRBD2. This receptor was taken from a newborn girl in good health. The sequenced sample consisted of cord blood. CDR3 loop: CSAEISGITDTQYF. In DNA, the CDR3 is TGCAGTGCCGAAATTAGCGGGATCACAGATACGCAGTATTTT.